This T cell receptor (beta chain) comes out of a study of T cell responses to AZD1222 COVID-19 vaccine. Study-wide findings and caveats: Regions 160-218 and 743-854 dominated among vaccine-associated CD4 TCRs spanning spike.

TCRdb keeps only in-frame clones here, not all; method: immunoSEQ multiplex PCR. There are 130,000 to 150,000 clones in the sample; around 91% occur only once, and 5.2% lies in the top ten. A remark on this clone: Its antigen is still unknown.

This receptor was taken from an adult in good health. Sequenced here: peripheral blood, sampled on day 0 of AZD1222 vaccination.

CDR3 residues: CASSMGTASTDTQYF. The CDR3 region has the DNA TGCGCCAGCAGCATGGGGACCGCCAGCACAGATACGCAGTATTTT. This chain joins TRBV5-1 and TRBJ2-3, with D tentatively TRBD1 or TRBD2 (5 bases each). V dropped 4 bases and J dropped 0 bases, with 12 bases sitting between them. The CDR3 extends over 15 amino acids. The V gene's germline CDR1 is SGHRS and CDR2 YFSETQ.